These T cell receptor beta chains were read from a single sample in a study of blood T cell repertoires in COVID-19. Sequenced by immunoSEQ multiplex PCR; TCRdb stores in-frame clones only, minus some. The data show about 120,000 clones, about 79% seen once. The specimen sequenced was peripheral blood. The receptors were gathered from an older man with acute or convalescent COVID-19. Both conserved end residues are part of each CDR3. The D gene is left open where the match is weak. The size of a clone is reported for some rows only, either as once, few or many, or as a class for expanded clones.

j_call,v_call,d_call,clone_size,cdr3_nt,cdr3_aa
TRBJ2-5,TRBV7-7,-,-,TGTGCCAGCAGCCCAACAGGTTTCCAAGAGACCCAGTACTTC,CASSPTGFQETQYF
TRBJ2-1,TRBV19,-,-,TGTGCCAGTAGTATAGAAGGAGCGGCCTACAATGAGCAGTTCTTC,CASSIEGAAYNEQFF
TRBJ1-1,TRBV12-3/TRBV12-4,-,-,TGTGCCAGCAGTTGGCACACTGAAGCTTTCTTT,CASSWHTEAFF
TRBJ2-4,TRBV15,TRBD2,-,TGTGCCACCAGCAGAGATTCCAGCGGGGAGGACATTCAGTACTTC,CATSRDSSGEDIQYF
TRBJ2-2,TRBV12-3/TRBV12-4,-,-,TGTGCCAGCGGCATCACCGGGGAGCTGTTTTTT,CASGITGELFF
TRBJ2-7,TRBV20-1,-,few,TGCAGTGCTAGTTATTCGGGGTTCCTCTACGAGCAGTACTTC,CSASYSGFLYEQYF
TRBJ1-6,TRBV25-1,-,-,TGTGCCAGCAGTGAATATGAGACAAGAAGTTCACCCCTCCACTTT,CASSEYETRSSPLHF
TRBJ1-2,TRBV29-1,-,-,TGCAGCGTTGACACGGTACGGGGCTACACCTTC,CSVDTVRGYTF
TRBJ1-2,TRBV7-9,TRBD1,medium-sized,TGTGCCAGCAGCTTAGATACAGGGGGCGTAAGTGGCTACACCTTC,CASSLDTGGVSGYTF
TRBJ1-5,TRBV6-5,-,-,TGTGCCAGCAGTCCCTCCGAGTATAGCAATCAGCCCCAGCATTTT,CASSPSEYSNQPQHF
TRBJ2-2,TRBV4-3,-,-,TGCGCCAGCAGCCAAGATCGGTGGACCGGGGAGCTGTTTTTT,CASSQDRWTGELFF
TRBJ1-2,TRBV5-1,TRBD1,-,TGCGCCAGCAGCCTCAGGGGGCTCGAGCGCGGTGGCTATGGCTACACCTTC,CASSLRGLERGGYGYTF
TRBJ2-2,TRBV24-1,-,-,TGTGCCACCAGTGACGGGGTAGGGGAGCTGTTTTTT,CATSDGVGELFF
TRBJ1-2,TRBV5-5,TRBD1,-,TGTGCCAGCAGCTTGGCAGGGACAGCTAACTATGGCTACACCTTC,CASSLAGTANYGYTF
TRBJ1-5,TRBV6-2/TRBV6-3,-,-,TGTGCCAGCAGTTCGTCCTATCGCAATCAGCCCCAGCATTTT,CASSSSYRNQPQHF
TRBJ2-1,TRBV27,-,-,TGTGCCAGCAGTCCGGGGGGACACAGCTCCTACAATGAGCAGTTCTTC,CASSPGGHSSYNEQFF
TRBJ2-2,TRBV7-3,TRBD1,-,TGTGCCAGCAGTCCCGGGACAGGATCCACCGGGGAGCTGTTTTTT,CASSPGTGSTGELFF
TRBJ2-3,TRBV7-2,TRBD1,-,TGTGCCAGCAGCTTACTCCTTGGACAGGGAAGCACAGATACGCAGTATTTT,CASSLLLGQGSTDTQYF
TRBJ2-7,TRBV11-2,-,-,TGTGCCAGCAGCGAACAGGGGGGGCTCTCCTACGAGCAGTACTTC,CASSEQGGLSYEQYF
TRBJ2-2,TRBV5-1,TRBD1,-,TGCGCCAGCAGCTTTCTTGGGACAGGGAATACCGGGGAGCTGTTTTTT,CASSFLGTGNTGELFF
TRBJ2-7,TRBV6-5,-,-,TGTGCCAGCAATCGCGGGGGACAGGCTTACGAGCAGTACTTC,CASNRGGQAYEQYF
TRBJ2-5,TRBV24-1,-,-,TGTGCCACCAGTGACCCCACAGGGCCCCGGGAGACCCAGTACTTC,CATSDPTGPRETQYF
TRBJ2-1,TRBV5-1,TRBD1,-,TGCGCCAGCAGCTTGGCGTATCGGACAGGGGGCTCAAATGAGCAGTTCTTC,CASSLAYRTGGSNEQFF
TRBJ1-3,TRBV5-1,TRBD1,-,TGCGCCAGCAGCTCGGGACAGGGAAACTCTGGAAACACCATATATTTT,CASSSGQGNSGNTIYF
TRBJ2-5,TRBV18,-,once,TGTGCCAGCTCACCAAACCGACAAAAGGGGGAGACCCAGTACTTC,CASSPNRQKGETQYF
TRBJ1-4,TRBV6-5,-,-,TGTGCCAGCGCCCCGAGCAGGGGTGGTGAAAAACTGTTTTTT,CASAPSRGGEKLFF
TRBJ2-3,TRBV5-6,-,-,TGTGCCAGCAGCTTGATCGGCGGGGTGGTAGATACGCAGTATTTT,CASSLIGGVVDTQYF
TRBJ2-1,TRBV11-3,-,-,TGTGCCAGCAGCCCTAGTAACTACAATGAGCAGTTCTTC,CASSPSNYNEQFF
TRBJ2-2,TRBV3-1/TRBV3-2,-,-,TGTGCCAGCAGTCAACAGGGTACCGGGGAGCTGTTTTTT,CASSQQGTGELFF
TRBJ2-2,TRBV7-2,TRBD1,-,TGTGCCAGCAGCTCAGACAGGGCGAACACCGGGGAGCTGTTTTTT,CASSSDRANTGELFF
TRBJ1-2,TRBV30,TRBD1,-,TGTGCCTGGAGTACAGGGGGGGCGACCCTATATGGCTACACCTTC,CAWSTGGATLYGYTF
TRBJ1-2,TRBV6-5,TRBD1,-,TGTGCCAGCAGTTCCTCCGGGACAGGCCTGTCACAAGGCTACACCTTC,CASSSSGTGLSQGYTF
TRBJ1-1,TRBV15,TRBD1,-,TGTGCCACCAGCATAAGCAGGGGGACGAACACTGAAGCTTTCTTT,CATSISRGTNTEAFF
TRBJ2-7,TRBV6-1,-,-,TGTGCCAGCAGTGACGAGGGGGCCTACGAGCAGTACTTC,CASSDEGAYEQYF
TRBJ1-2,TRBV3-1/TRBV3-2,-,-,TGTGCCAGCAGCCAAGATCTTATGGCAGCGTATGGCTACACCTTC,CASSQDLMAAYGYTF
TRBJ2-7,TRBV7-2,TRBD2,few,TGTGCCAGCAGAGGACTAGCGGGGGGAAGTAAGGACACCTACGAGCAGTACTTC,CASRGLAGGSKDTYEQYF
TRBJ1-5,TRBV7-9,-,-,TGTGCCACAGGAGGACCAGGCAATCAGCCCCAGCATTTT,CATGGPGNQPQHF
TRBJ2-1,TRBV9,-,-,TGTGCCAGCAGCGGATATAGCGGTTACAATGAGCAGTTCTTC,CASSGYSGYNEQFF
TRBJ2-7,TRBV7-2,TRBD1,-,TGTGCCAGCAGCTACCGGACAGGGGGCGGGCACGAGCAGTACTTC,CASSYRTGGGHEQYF
TRBJ2-5,TRBV11-3,-,few,TGTGCCAGCAGCTTAGATCAAGGGGTGTCTTGGTCCCAGTACTTC,CASSLDQGVSWSQYF
TRBJ1-6,TRBV9,-,-,TGTGCCAGCAGCCCAGGAGGACGGTTCGATTCACCCCTCCACTTT,CASSPGGRFDSPLHF